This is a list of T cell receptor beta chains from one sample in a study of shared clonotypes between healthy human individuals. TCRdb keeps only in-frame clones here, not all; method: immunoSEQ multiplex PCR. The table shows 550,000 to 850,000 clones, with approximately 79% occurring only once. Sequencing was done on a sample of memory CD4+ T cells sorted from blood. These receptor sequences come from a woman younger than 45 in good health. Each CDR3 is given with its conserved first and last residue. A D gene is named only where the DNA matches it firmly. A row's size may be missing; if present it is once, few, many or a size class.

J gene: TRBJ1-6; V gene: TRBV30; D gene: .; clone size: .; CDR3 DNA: TGTGCCTGGAGGTGGGAGGACGTGGGCTATAATTCACCCCTCCACTTT; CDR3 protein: CAWRWEDVGYNSPLHF
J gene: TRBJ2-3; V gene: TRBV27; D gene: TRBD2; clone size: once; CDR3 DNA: TGTGCCAGCAGTTTATTTCTAGCGGGAGCAGATACGCAGTATTTT; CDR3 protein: CASSLFLAGADTQYF
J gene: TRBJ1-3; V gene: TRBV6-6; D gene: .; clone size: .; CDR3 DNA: TGTGCCAGCAACGCAGCCTCTGGAAACACCATATATTTT; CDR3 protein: CASNAASGNTIYF
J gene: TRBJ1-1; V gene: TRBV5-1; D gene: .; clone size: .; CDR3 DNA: TGCGCCAGCAGCTACGGGGGGACTGAAGCTTTCTTT; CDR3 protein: CASSYGGTEAFF
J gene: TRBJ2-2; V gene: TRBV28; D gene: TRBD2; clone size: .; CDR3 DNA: TGTGCCAGCAGTGTCCCGGGGGGGGAACCAACCGGGGAGCTGTTTTTT; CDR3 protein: CASSVPGGEPTGELFF
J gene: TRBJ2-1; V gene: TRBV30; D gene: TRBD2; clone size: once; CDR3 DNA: TGTGCCTGGAGTGTAGGACTAGCTAACAATGAGCAGTTCTTC; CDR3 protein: CAWSVGLANNEQFF
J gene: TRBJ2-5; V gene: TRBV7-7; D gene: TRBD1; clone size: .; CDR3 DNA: TGTGCCAGCAGCCCACAGGGGGTAGCGACCCAGTACTTC; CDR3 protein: CASSPQGVATQYF
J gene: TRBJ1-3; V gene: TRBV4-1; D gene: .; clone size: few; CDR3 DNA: TGCGCCAGCAGCCAAGATAAGGGGAATCCTGGAAACACCATATATTTT; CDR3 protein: CASSQDKGNPGNTIYF
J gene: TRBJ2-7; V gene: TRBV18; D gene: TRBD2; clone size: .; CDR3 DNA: TGTGCCAGCTCAGAAAACTACGTAGCGGGAGTAGGCGAGCAGTACTTC; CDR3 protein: CASSENYVAGVGEQYF
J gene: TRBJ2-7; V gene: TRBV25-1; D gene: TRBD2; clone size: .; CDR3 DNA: TGTGCCAGCAGGGGACTAGCGGGAGTGGGCGAGCAGTACTTC; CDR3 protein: CASRGLAGVGEQYF
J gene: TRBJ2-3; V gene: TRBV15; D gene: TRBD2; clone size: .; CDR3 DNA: TGTGCCACCAACCGATGCTGGACTAGCGGGAGGGCCTGGACAGATACGCAGTATTTT; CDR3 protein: CATNRCWTSGRAWTDTQYF